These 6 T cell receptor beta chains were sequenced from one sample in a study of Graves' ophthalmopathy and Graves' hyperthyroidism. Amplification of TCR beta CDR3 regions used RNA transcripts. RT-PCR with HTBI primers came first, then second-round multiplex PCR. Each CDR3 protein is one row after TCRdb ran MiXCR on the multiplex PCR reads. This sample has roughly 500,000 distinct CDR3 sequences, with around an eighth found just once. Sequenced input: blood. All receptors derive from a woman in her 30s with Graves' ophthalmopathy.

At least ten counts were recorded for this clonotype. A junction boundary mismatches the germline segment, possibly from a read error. The CDR3 sequence: CASSLPPEAHF. Here the CDR3 DNA reads TGTGCCAGCAGCCTTCCCCCTGAGGCGCACTTC. V usage is TRBV7-9 and J usage is TRBJ2-7; D uncertain. The germline CDR1 and CDR2 sequences are SEHNR and FQNEAQ (reference sequence). The CDR3 totals 11 residues.

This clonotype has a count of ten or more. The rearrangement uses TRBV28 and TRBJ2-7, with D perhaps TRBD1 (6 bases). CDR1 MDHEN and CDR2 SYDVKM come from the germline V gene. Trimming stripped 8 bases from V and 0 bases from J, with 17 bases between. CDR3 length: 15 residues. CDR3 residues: CASLIRRGSSYEQYF. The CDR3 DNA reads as TGTGCCAGCCTTATCCGCAGGGGAAGCTCCTACGAGCAGTACTTC.

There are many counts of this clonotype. CDR3 loop: CASSLGEGRANSGANVLTF. CDR3 nucleotides: TGCGCCAGCAGCTTGGGGGAGGGCAGGGCCAACTCTGGGGCCAACGTCCTGACTTTC. This rearrangement joins TRBV5-1 to TRBJ2-6, with 7 bases aligning to TRBD2. V was clipped by 0 bases and J by 0 bases; unmatched bases: 9. Germline V gives CDR1 SGHRS, CDR2 YFSETQ. The CDR3 runs 19 residues.

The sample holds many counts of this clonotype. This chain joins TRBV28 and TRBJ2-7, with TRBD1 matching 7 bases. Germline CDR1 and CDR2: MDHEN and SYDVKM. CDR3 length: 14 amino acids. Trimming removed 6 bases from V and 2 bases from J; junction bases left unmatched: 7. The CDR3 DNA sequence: TGTGCCAGCAGGCTACAGGGGTCGACCTACGAGCAGTACTTC. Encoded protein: CASRLQGSTYEQYF. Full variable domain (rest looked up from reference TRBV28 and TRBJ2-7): DVKVTQSSRYLVKRTGEKVFLECVQDMDHENMFWYRQDPGLGLRLIYFSYDVKMKEKGDIPEGYSVSREKKERFSLILESASTNQTSMYLCASRLQGSTYEQYFGPGTRLTVT.

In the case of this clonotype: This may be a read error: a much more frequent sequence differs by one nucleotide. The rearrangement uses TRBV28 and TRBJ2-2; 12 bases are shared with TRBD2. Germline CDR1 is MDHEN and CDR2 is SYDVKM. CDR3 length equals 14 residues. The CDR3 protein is CATGLAGQTGELCF. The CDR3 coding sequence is TGTGCCACCGGACTAGCGGGACAGACCGGGGAGCTGTGTTTT.

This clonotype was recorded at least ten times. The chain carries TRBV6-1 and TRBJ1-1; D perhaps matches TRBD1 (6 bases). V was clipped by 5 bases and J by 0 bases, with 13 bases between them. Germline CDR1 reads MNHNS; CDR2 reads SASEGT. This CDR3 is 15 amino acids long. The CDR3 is CASSKTGTLNTEAFF. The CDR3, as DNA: TGTGCCAGCAGTAAGACAGGAACCTTGAACACTGAAGCTTTCTTT.